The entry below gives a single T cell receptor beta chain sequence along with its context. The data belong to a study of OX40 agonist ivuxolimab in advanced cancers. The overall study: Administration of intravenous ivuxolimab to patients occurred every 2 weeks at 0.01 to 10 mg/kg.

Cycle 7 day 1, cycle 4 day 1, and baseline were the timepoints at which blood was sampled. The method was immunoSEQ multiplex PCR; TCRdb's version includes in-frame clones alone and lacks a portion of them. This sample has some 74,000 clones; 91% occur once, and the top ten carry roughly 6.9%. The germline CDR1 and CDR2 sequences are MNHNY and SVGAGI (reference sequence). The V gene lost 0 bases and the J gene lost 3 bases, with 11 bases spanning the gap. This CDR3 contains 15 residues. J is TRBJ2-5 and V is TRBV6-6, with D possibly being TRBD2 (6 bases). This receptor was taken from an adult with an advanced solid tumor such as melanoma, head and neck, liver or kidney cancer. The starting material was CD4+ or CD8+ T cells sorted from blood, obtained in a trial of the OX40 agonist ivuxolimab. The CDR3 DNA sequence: TGTGCCAGCAGTTACTCGGCTAGCGCCAAAGAGACCCAGTACTTC. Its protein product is CASSYSASAKETQYF.